This TCR beta chain was sequenced during a study of long-term antiretroviral therapy in people with HIV. V shed 0 bases and J shed 0 bases, with 12 bases lying between them. Germline V CDR1 and CDR2: SGHNT, YYREEE (reference sequence). This CDR3 has 16 amino acids. A word on this clone: Its antigen is unknown.

Whole-study results and caveats: HIV repertoires spanned tighter CDR3 length ranges than controls did. Subsequent to ART, diversity was augmented yet persisted below that of transplant donor controls.

One or more pre-ART and two or more post-ART PBMC samples were available from each donor. All participants with HIV were treated in the United States. Investigators performed immunoSEQ version v3.0 at survey level. Assay: immunoSEQ multiplex PCR; the TCRdb copy retains only in-frame clones and omits some. Of about 44,000 clones listed, roughly 96% are singletons. This TCR derives from a woman in her 50s with HIV. V and J are TRBV5-4 and TRBJ2-5; D not certain. This specimen was unsorted PBMCs, taken 3.7 years after starting antiretroviral therapy. CDR3 in DNA: TGTGCCAGCAGCTTGGGATGGCTGACAAACCAAGAGACCCAGTACTTC. It translates to CASSLGWLTNQETQYF.